The 16 T cell receptor beta chains presented below share a single source sample, sequenced in a study of blood T cells in healthy people across ages. Combining a sample-barcoded 5' primer with a J-beta primer mix, a second PCR ran for about 6 to 12 cycles. A single record per CDR3 protein comes from TCRdb applying MiXCR to the 5' RACE reads. Altogether about 970,000 distinct CDR3 sequences are present, roughly 50% being singletons, with the ten largest covering about 22%. Material for sequencing was blood. The source of these receptors is a woman aged 55-69 years in good health.

This clonotype was counted a few times. The chain employs TRBV20-1 and TRBJ2-7; 9 bases agree with TRBD2. The CDR3 has 15 amino acids. Looked up from germline, CDR1 is DFQATT and CDR2 is SNEGSKA (reference sequence). The V gene end was trimmed by 3 bases and the J gene end by 4 bases; junction bases not matched to a gene: 10. The CDR3 sequence is CSARGYSGSQYEQYF. CDR3 in DNA: TGCAGTGCTAGGGGGTATAGCGGGAGTCAGTACGAGCAGTACTTC.

This chain joins TRBV4-3 and TRBJ2-1; 9 nucleotides match TRBD2. V lost 0 bases to trimming and J lost 8 bases; unmatched junction nucleotides: 8. This CDR3 is built from 16 residues. Germline CDR1 is LGHNA and CDR2 is YSLEER. The CDR3 bases are TGCGCCAGCAGCCAAGATATGCGGGAGGGGGAAGATGAGCAGTTCTTC. Residues: CASSQDMREGEDEQFF.

Only a few counts were recorded for this clonotype. The chain joins TRBV6-2 or TRBV6-3 to TRBJ2-6, with D perhaps TRBD1 or TRBD2 (5 bases each). This CDR3 is 17 amino acids long. The germline CDR1 and CDR2 sequences are MNHEY and SVGEGT. The V gene lost 2 bases and the J gene lost 2 bases, with 13 bases spanning the gap. CDR3 protein: CASSYIVGGAGANVLTF. The DNA for the CDR3 is TGTGCCAGCAGTTACATTGTTGGGGGTGCTGGGGCCAACGTCCTGACTTTC.

This clonotype was found a few times. The chain carries TRBV28 and TRBJ2-3, with a possible D match to TRBD2 (6 bases). Trimming took off 4 bases at V and 3 bases at J, with 14 bases between the two ends. The germline gives CDR1 MDHEN, CDR2 SYDVKM. There are 15 residues in the CDR3. CDR3 residues: CASSWAGPRTDTQYF. CDR3 sequence (DNA): TGTGCCAGCAGTTGGGCGGGACCCCGAACAGATACGCAGTATTTT.

Concerning this clonotype itself: At one of its ends the junction is not consistent with the germline gene, which may arise from a read error. V is TRBV5-1 and J is TRBJ2-7; 14 positions agree with TRBD2. The CDR3 extends over 16 amino acids. Germline loops: CDR1 SGHRS, CDR2 YFSETQ. DNA for the CDR3: TGCGCCTGCAGCAGCGGGACTAGCGGGAGATGGGGCGAGCAGTACTTC. It specifies CACSSGTSGRWGEQYF.

The CDR3 reads CSVAGPSGTDTQYF. The CDR3 DNA reads TGCAGCGTTGCAGGCCCCTCTGGCACAGATACGCAGTATTTT. The chain employs TRBV29-1 and TRBJ2-3, with D unclear. The CDR3 is made up of 14 amino acids. The V end was cut by 4 bases, the J end by 1 base, with 12 bases between. Germline-derived CDR1 and CDR2 are SQVTM and ANQGSEA.

This clonotype was counted a few times. The CDR3 reads CASSPWREGYNEQFF. The CDR3 DNA reads TGTGCCAGCAGCCCTTGGCGGGAGGGGTACAATGAGCAGTTCTTC. This chain links TRBV3-1 with TRBJ2-1; 9 bases map to TRBD2. Trimming at V came to 4 bases and at J to 4 bases, leaving 5 bases not matched to a gene. Germline CDR1 reads LGHDT; CDR2 reads YNNKEL (reference sequence). This CDR3 is 15 amino acids long.

A few counts support this clonotype. This chain links TRBV6-5 with TRBJ2-5; no definite D call. Germline CDR1 reads MNHEY; CDR2 reads SVGAGI. Trimming left V 5 bases short and J 3 bases short, with 10 bases between. This CDR3 is built from 13 residues. CDR3 in DNA: TGTGCCAGCAGTGGTGGGATTGAAGAGACCCAGTACTTC. Translated: CASSGGIEETQYF.

The chain recombines TRBV4-1 with TRBJ1-2; the D gene is possibly TRBD1 (6 bases). Germline V gives CDR1 MGHRA, CDR2 YSYEKL. Between the trimmed V and J ends, which lost 0 bases and 8 bases, there was a span of 10 bases. The CDR3 spans 13 residues. CDR3 loop: CASSQEPGQGYTF. CDR3 coding DNA: TGCGCCAGCAGCCAAGAACCCGGACAGGGCTACACCTTC.

This clonotype occurred many times. The rearrangement joins TRBV2 to TRBJ2-6; TRBD2 is a possible D gene (5 bases). V dropped 11 bases and J dropped 2 bases, with 25 bases sitting between them. The CDR3 is 18 amino acids. CDR1 is SNHLY, CDR2 FYNNEI, per germline. The CDR3 DNA reads as TGTGCCGGAACAGACCCACGACGGGAAACTCCTGGGGCCAACGTCCTGACTTTC. Translated, it gives CAGTDPRRETPGANVLTF.

The CDR3 nucleotides are TGCGCCAGCAGCTTGCGACAGGCCGAGCAGTACTTC. This gives the protein CASSLRQAEQYF. This chain uses TRBV5-1 with TRBJ2-7; D is perhaps TRBD1 (6 bases). Germline-derived CDR1 and CDR2 are SGHRS and YFSETQ. V was pared by 1 base and J by 6 bases, with 8 bases between. The CDR3 spans 12 residues.

The rearrangement uses TRBV27 and TRBJ2-7; 7 bases line up with TRBD2. The CDR3 is 16 amino acids. V was pared by 5 bases and J by 0 bases, with 10 bases of the junction left unmatched. The germline CDR1 and CDR2 sequences are MNHEY and SMNVEV (reference sequence). CDR3 DNA sequence: TGTGCCAGCAGTGCCCGAGGAAGCGGGATCTCCTACGAGCAGTACTTC. Translation gives CASSARGSGISYEQYF.

This clonotype was picked up a small number of times. The rearrangement links TRBV20-1 to TRBJ2-3, with D perhaps assigned TRBD1 or TRBD2 (5 bases each). Germline CDR1 DFQATT, CDR2 SNEGSKA (reference sequence). The CDR3 extends over 13 amino acids. Deletions cut 7 bases from V and 6 bases from J, with 17 bases between. DNA of the CDR3: TGCAGTGTCCCGGGACCCGAAGTGGATACGCAGTATTTT. Its protein is CSVPGPEVDTQYF.

The chain carries TRBV5-1 and TRBJ2-1; 11 bases fit TRBD2. Matching the DNA end better, TRBJ2-7 makes the J call doubtful. Germline CDR1 is SGHRS and CDR2 is YFSETQ. The CDR3 spans 16 residues. The CDR3 DNA is TGCGCCAGCAGCCACATAGGGACTAGCGGATACAATGAGCAGTACTTC. Residues: CASSHIGTSGYNEQYF.

This clonotype was counted only a few times. This chain uses TRBV15 with TRBJ2-6; 8 bases align to TRBD1. This CDR3 has 17 amino acids. Looked up from germline, CDR1 is LNHNV and CDR2 is YYDKDF (reference sequence). Trimming took 0 bases from V and 8 from J; bases not matched to a gene: 9. The CDR3 DNA follows: TGTGCCACCAGCAGAGATCCCGGACAGGGCCTGACCAACGTCCTGACTTTC. It is translated as CATSRDPGQGLTNVLTF.

This clonotype has a count of ten or more. The V and J genes are TRBV29-1 and TRBJ2-3; D perhaps matches TRBD2 (5 bases). V lost 2 bases and J 2 bases, leaving 8 bases between the germline ends. Germline assignment: CDR1 SQVTM and CDR2 ANQGSEA. The CDR3 covers 13 residues. CDR3 nucleotides: TGCAGCGTTGAAACGGGATCCACAGATACGCAGTATTTT. Its protein product is CSVETGSTDTQYF.